This TCR beta chain is drawn from a study of control samples from healthy donors and cancer patients. V was trimmed by 0 bases and J by 6 bases, leaving 15 bases between them. This CDR3 has 15 amino acids. In germline, CDR1 is LNHNV, CDR2 YYDKDF (reference sequence). Clones were sequenced by immunoSEQ multiplex PCR, and TCRdb holds only the in-frame ones, with some missing. Among about 160,000 clones listed, around 94% were seen once. This chain joins TRBV15 and TRBJ2-7; perhaps D is TRBD1 or TRBD2 (5 bases each). This sequence originates from a man aged 55-75 years with colorectal cancer. Sequenced material: PBMCs. The CDR3 here is CATSRDREGYREQYF. CDR3 DNA sequence: TGTGCCACCAGCAGAGATCGAGAGGGGTACCGCGAGCAGTACTTC.